Listed below are T cell receptor beta chains from one sample, sequenced in a study of beta chain features in type 1 diabetes. Produced via immunoSEQ multiplex PCR; TCRdb's table is partial and in-frame only. The sample carries 250,000 to 300,000 clones, 13% to 15% recorded once. The sequenced sample was naive CD4+ T cells from blood. All receptors derive from a man aged 25 to 45 with type 1 diabetes. Each CDR3 is given with its conserved first and last residue. Fields, in order: CDR3 protein, CDR3 DNA, clone size, D gene, V gene, J gene. D genes are given only for firm matches. Expanded clones get a size class; other rows say once, few or many, or leave the size out.

CDR3 protein: CASSYSDIGNTEAFF; CDR3 DNA: TGTGCCAGCAGTTACTCCGACATCGGGAACACTGAAGCTTTCTTT; clone size: -; D gene: -; V gene: TRBV6-5; J gene: TRBJ1-1
CDR3 protein: CASSQDSGNTGELFF; CDR3 DNA: TGCGCCAGCAGCCAAGATTCAGGGAACACCGGGGAGCTGTTTTTT; clone size: -; D gene: -; V gene: TRBV4-3; J gene: TRBJ2-2
CDR3 protein: CASSLGGGGSYEQYF; CDR3 DNA: TGTGCCAGCAGCTTAGGGGGAGGTGGATCCTACGAGCAGTACTTC; clone size: -; D gene: -; V gene: TRBV7-2; J gene: TRBJ2-7
CDR3 protein: CASSLGVGSSYNEQFF; CDR3 DNA: TGTGCCAGCAGCTTAGGGGTCGGGAGTTCCTACAATGAGCAGTTCTTC; clone size: -; D gene: -; V gene: TRBV7-2; J gene: TRBJ2-1
CDR3 protein: CASRQGRRETQYF; CDR3 DNA: TGTGCCAGCAGACAGGGGAGAAGGGAGACCCAGTACTTC; clone size: few; D gene: TRBD1; V gene: TRBV28; J gene: TRBJ2-5
CDR3 protein: CASGQYEQYF; CDR3 DNA: TGTGCCAGTGGACAGTACGAGCAGTACTTC; clone size: -; D gene: -; V gene: TRBV19; J gene: TRBJ2-7
CDR3 protein: CASRRGTSNTGELFF; CDR3 DNA: TGTGCCAGCAGGCGCGGGACTTCGAACACCGGGGAGCTGTTTTTT; clone size: few; D gene: -; V gene: TRBV2; J gene: TRBJ2-2
CDR3 protein: CASSVTGGSYNEQFF; CDR3 DNA: TGCGCCAGCAGCGTGACAGGGGGGTCCTACAATGAGCAGTTCTTC; clone size: -; D gene: TRBD1; V gene: TRBV5-1; J gene: TRBJ2-1
CDR3 protein: CASSASPGTSYQPQHF; CDR3 DNA: TGTGCCAGCAGCGCAAGTCCCGGGACATCGTATCAGCCCCAGCATTTT; clone size: -; D gene: -; V gene: TRBV7-2; J gene: TRBJ1-5
CDR3 protein: CSVMGGGGETQYF; CDR3 DNA: TGCAGCGTTATGGGGGGAGGGGGAGAGACCCAGTACTTC; clone size: -; D gene: -; V gene: TRBV29-1; J gene: TRBJ2-5
CDR3 protein: CASSVAPTATPYTF; CDR3 DNA: TGTGCCAGCAGTGTTGCCCCGACAGCCACCCCGTACACCTTC; clone size: -; D gene: -; V gene: TRBV6-1; J gene: TRBJ1-2